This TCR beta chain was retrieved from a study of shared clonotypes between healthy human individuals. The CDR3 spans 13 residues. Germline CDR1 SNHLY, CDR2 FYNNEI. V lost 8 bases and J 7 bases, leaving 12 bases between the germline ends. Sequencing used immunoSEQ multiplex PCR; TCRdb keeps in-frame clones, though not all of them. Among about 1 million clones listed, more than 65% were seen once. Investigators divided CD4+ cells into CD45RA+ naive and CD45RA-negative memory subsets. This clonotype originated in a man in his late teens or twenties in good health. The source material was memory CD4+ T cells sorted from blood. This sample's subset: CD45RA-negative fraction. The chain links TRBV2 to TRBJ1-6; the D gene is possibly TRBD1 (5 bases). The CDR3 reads CASYGRDNSPLHF. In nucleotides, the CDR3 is TGTGCCAGCTATGGCAGGGACAATTCACCCCTCCACTTT.